These T cell receptor beta chains were read from a single sample in a study of cytomegalovirus exposure and HLA in healthy donors. Clones were sequenced by immunoSEQ multiplex PCR, and TCRdb holds only the in-frame ones, with some missing. The table has tens of thousands of clones, about 91% seen once. The sample comprised PBMCs. Every receptor here comes from a young man in good health and CMV-seronegative. Both conserved end residues are part of each CDR3. A D gene is named only where the DNA matches it firmly. Size is stated for part of the rows, as once, few or many counts, or as a class when the clone is expanded.

TRBV28,TRBJ2-7,TRBD1,NA,TGTGCCAGCAGTTTCCAGGACAGGGGGAGGGTAGACTTC,CASSFQDRGRVDF
TRBV6-4,TRBJ1-5,NA,NA,TGTGCCAGCAGTACGAGCCGAAGGCCCCAGCATTTT,CASSTSRRPQHF
TRBV27,TRBJ2-3,NA,NA,TGTGCCAGCAGTCACCTCCTGACTAGCACAGATACGCAGTATTTT,CASSHLLTSTDTQYF
TRBV29-1,TRBJ2-1,TRBD2,NA,TGCAGCGTTGAAGAAGTGGCTAGCGGATACAATGAGCAGTTCTTC,CSVEEVASGYNEQFF
TRBV28,TRBJ1-2,TRBD1,NA,TGTGCCAGCAGTTTAACCCCGGACAGGGGGGGAGACGGCTACACCTTC,CASSLTPDRGGDGYTF
TRBV4-1,TRBJ1-3,NA,NA,TGCGCCAGCAGGCTGGGAGCTACCTCTGGAAACACCATATATTTT,CASRLGATSGNTIYF
TRBV9,TRBJ2-7,TRBD1,NA,TGTGCCAGCAGCGTGACAGGGGAGGTATCCTACGAGCAGTACTTC,CASSVTGEVSYEQYF
TRBV28,TRBJ1-5,NA,NA,TGTGCCAGCAGTTTATCGGCAGGGAGGAAGAGCAATCAGCCCCAGCATTTT,CASSLSAGRKSNQPQHF
TRBV10-3,TRBJ1-1,NA,NA,TGTGCCATCAGTGCAGGGGTACTTGAAGCTTTCTTT,CAISAGVLEAFF
TRBV5-1,TRBJ2-3,TRBD2,few,TGCGCCAGCAGCTTGCCGCCTAGCGGGAGTTCCCCGGATACGCAGTATTTT,CASSLPPSGSSPDTQYF
TRBV28,TRBJ2-7,NA,NA,TGTGCCAGCAGTTCCTATTCCTACGAGCAGTACTTC,CASSSYSYEQYF
TRBV7-2,TRBJ1-3,TRBD1,NA,TGTGCCAGCAGTTTTACAGGGGTCCCTTCCTCTGGAAACACCATATATTTT,CASSFTGVPSSGNTIYF
TRBV6-6,TRBJ1-2,NA,NA,TGTGCCAGCAGTTACTCGTCAGGTAGTAACTATGGCTACACCTTC,CASSYSSGSNYGYTF
TRBV11-2,TRBJ2-1,TRBD1,NA,TGTGCCAGCAGCTCTACAGGGGGCAGCGACAATGAGCAGTTCTTC,CASSSTGGSDNEQFF
TRBV7-8,TRBJ2-1,TRBD2,NA,TGTGCCAGCAGCTTAGCGTGGACTAGCGGGAGGTTTCCCTACAATGAGCAGTTCTTC,CASSLAWTSGRFPYNEQFF
TRBV28,TRBJ2-3,TRBD2,NA,TGTGCCAGCAGTCTTAATCTCGGGACTAGAGACACAGATACGCAGTATTTT,CASSLNLGTRDTDTQYF
TRBV7-9,TRBJ2-5,TRBD2,NA,TGTGCCAGCAGCGCCAGCGGGAGTGAGACCCAGTACTTC,CASSASGSETQYF
TRBV6-4,TRBJ2-1,TRBD1,NA,TGTGCCAGCAGTGATGGGACAGGGTCGAGCAATGAGCAGTTCTTC,CASSDGTGSSNEQFF
TRBV7-2,TRBJ2-3,NA,NA,TGTGCCAGCAGTCCAAAAGCGGGTCACTTCACAGATACGCAGTATTTT,CASSPKAGHFTDTQYF
TRBV7-8,TRBJ2-7,TRBD2,NA,TGTGCCAGCAGCCTAAACTTAGCGGGAGAACCCTACGAGCAGTACTTC,CASSLNLAGEPYEQYF
TRBV28,TRBJ1-5,TRBD1,once,TGTGCCAGCAGACCTAGGGACAGGGCAGGCAATCAGCCCCAGCATTTT,CASRPRDRAGNQPQHF
TRBV9,TRBJ2-3,TRBD1,NA,TGTGCCAGCAGCGGACTACAGGGGACAGATACGCAGTATTTT,CASSGLQGTDTQYF
TRBV7-9,TRBJ2-3,NA,NA,TGTGCCAGCAGCTTAGGAGGGATGGGCACAGATACGCAGTATTTT,CASSLGGMGTDTQYF
TRBV7-2,TRBJ2-5,TRBD2,once,TGTGCCAGCAGCCACCCGGGGGGTTCGGAGACCCAGTACTTC,CASSHPGGSETQYF
TRBV27,TRBJ2-7,TRBD1,once,TGTGCCAGCAGTTCCCGGACAGGGTGGGAGCAGTACTTC,CASSSRTGWEQYF
TRBV6-1,TRBJ2-5,NA,once,TGTGCCAGCAGTGAAGCGGTGCACGGCTCCACTCAGGTTGGGACCCAGTACTTC,CASSEAVHGSTQVGTQYF
TRBV7-3,TRBJ2-2,TRBD1,NA,TGTGCCAGCAGCCGGACAGGGTACACCGGGGAGCTGTTTTTT,CASSRTGYTGELFF
TRBV7-9,TRBJ2-5,TRBD2,NA,TGTGCCAGCAGCGGGACTAGCGAACAAGAGACCCAGTACTTC,CASSGTSEQETQYF
TRBV11-2,TRBJ2-7,TRBD2,once,TGTGCCAGCAGGCCTACTAGCGGGAGGTTCTACGAGCAGTACTTC,CASRPTSGRFYEQYF
TRBV19,TRBJ2-3,TRBD2,NA,TGTGCCAGCTTAGCGGGAGATTGGGCAGATACGCAGTATTTT,CASLAGDWADTQYF